Shown below are 3 T cell receptor beta chains from a single sample sequenced in a study of TIL therapy for anti-PD-1-resistant metastatic lung cancer. Sequencing used immunoSEQ v3. TCRdb's table, derived via immunoSEQ multiplex PCR, lists solely in-frame clones and lacks some. In the table there are more than 90,000 clones, about two thirds of which are singletons. Time point in this sample: pre-treatment sample, taken before nivolumab and TIL therapy. The tumor samples were excised metastases, mostly pleural nodules or supraclavicular lymph nodes. Sequenced material: tumor tissue, taken at baseline. The source is a person aged 25-85 years with non-small cell lung cancer.

This chain connects TRBV18 to TRBJ1-1; the D is unclear. CDR3 length: 14 residues. V was shortened by 3 bases and J by 1 base, with 9 bases between the two germline ends. CDR1 is KGHSH, CDR2 LQKENI, per germline. CDR3 DNA: TGTGCCAGCTCACCCTTGACAAGGAACACTGAAGCTTTCTTT. It translates to CASSPLTRNTEAFF.

The V gene is TRBV24-1, the J gene TRBJ2-1; TRBD1 might be the D (6 bases). CDR1 is KGHDR and CDR2 is SFDVKD in the germline V gene. V gave up 4 bases and J gave up 4 bases, with 13 bases separating them. The CDR3 runs 15 residues. DNA for the CDR3: TGTGCCACCAGTGACACCCACAGGGATTACAATGAGCAGTTCTTC. Encoded protein: CATSDTHRDYNEQFF.

The V and J genes are TRBV7-2 and TRBJ1-1; D call uncertain. The germline CDR1 and CDR2 sequences are SGHTA and FQGNSA. This CDR3 contains 13 residues. V was trimmed by 5 bases and J by 3 bases, leaving 10 bases between them. The CDR3 is CASSRRMDTEAFF. CDR3 DNA sequence: TGTGCCAGCAGCCGGAGGATGGACACTGAAGCTTTCTTT.